This section outlines one T cell receptor (beta chain) sequence together with its context. Its target is not known. Normal lung sampling was at least 3 cm from the tumour, as distant as possible. Data came from immunoSEQ multiplex PCR; TCRdb stores just in-frame clones and leaves some out. Counted here are some 4,900 clones, around 70% occurring once; the ten biggest clones make up 14%. This record comes from a study of immune cell composition in non-small cell lung cancer. Germline V gives CDR1 SGHDT, CDR2 YYEEEE. The ends were cut back, 2 bases at V and 5 bases at J, with 7 bases in the middle. There are 12 residues in the CDR3. The study's findings and limits: No significant correlation existed between pack-years smoked and tumour clonality.

The chain has TRBV5-6 and TRBJ2-5; D unresolved. The sample consisted of non-adjacent lung tissue. The receptor's source is a human donor with non-small cell lung cancer. The CDR3, as DNA: TGTGCCAGCAGCTTCTATAGCGAGACCCAGTACTTC. Encoded protein: CASSFYSETQYF.